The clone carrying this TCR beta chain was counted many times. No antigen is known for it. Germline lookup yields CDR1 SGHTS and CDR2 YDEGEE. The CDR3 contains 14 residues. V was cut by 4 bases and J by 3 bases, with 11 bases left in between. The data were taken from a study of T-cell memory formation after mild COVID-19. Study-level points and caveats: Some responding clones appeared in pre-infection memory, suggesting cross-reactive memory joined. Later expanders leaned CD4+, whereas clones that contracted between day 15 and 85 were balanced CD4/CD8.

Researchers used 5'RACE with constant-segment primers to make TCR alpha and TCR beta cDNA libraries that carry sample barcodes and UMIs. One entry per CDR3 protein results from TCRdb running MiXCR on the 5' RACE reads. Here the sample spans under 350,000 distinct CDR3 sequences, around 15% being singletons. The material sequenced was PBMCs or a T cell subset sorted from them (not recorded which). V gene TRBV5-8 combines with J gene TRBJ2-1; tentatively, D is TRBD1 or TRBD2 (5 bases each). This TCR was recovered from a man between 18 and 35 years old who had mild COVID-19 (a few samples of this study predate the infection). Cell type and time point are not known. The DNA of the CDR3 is TGTGCCAGCAGCGCCGGGACGGACTACAATGAGCAGTTCTTC. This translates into CASSAGTDYNEQFF.